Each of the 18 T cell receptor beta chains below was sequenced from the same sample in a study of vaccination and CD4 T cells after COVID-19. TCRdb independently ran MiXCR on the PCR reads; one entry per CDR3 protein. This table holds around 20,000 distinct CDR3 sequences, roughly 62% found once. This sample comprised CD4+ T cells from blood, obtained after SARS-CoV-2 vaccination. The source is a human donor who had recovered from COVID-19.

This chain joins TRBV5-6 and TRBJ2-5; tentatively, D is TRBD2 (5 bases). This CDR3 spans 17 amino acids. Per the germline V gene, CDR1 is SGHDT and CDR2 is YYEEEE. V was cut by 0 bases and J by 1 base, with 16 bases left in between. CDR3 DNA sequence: TGTGCCAGCAGCTTGGGCCGGACCCGGGGTCGCCAAGAGACCCAGTACTTC. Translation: CASSLGRTRGRQETQYF.

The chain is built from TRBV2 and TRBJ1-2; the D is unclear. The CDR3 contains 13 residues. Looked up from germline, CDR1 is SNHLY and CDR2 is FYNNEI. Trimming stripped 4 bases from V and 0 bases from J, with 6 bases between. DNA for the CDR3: TGTGCCAGCAGTGCGAACTCTAACTATGGCTACACCTTC. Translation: CASSANSNYGYTF.

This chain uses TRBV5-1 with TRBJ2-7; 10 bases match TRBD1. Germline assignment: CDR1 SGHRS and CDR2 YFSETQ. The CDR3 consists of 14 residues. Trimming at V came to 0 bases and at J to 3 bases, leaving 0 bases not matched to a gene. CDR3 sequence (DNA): TGCGCCAGCAGCTTGGGGGACAGGGGCTACGAGCAGTACTTC. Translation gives CASSLGDRGYEQYF.

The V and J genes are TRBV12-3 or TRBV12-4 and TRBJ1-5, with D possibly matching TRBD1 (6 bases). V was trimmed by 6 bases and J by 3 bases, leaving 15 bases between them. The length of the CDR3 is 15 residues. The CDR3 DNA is TGTGCCAGCAGCTACTCGTGGGGGGCCAATCAGCCCCAGCATTTT. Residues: CASSYSWGANQPQHF.

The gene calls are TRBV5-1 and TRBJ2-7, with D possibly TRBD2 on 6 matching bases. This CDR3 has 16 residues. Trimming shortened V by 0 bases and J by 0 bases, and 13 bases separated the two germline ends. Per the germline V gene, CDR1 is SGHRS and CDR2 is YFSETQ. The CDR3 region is CASSLGVGGRSYEQYF. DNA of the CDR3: TGCGCCAGCAGCTTGGGTGTGGGGGGACGCTCCTACGAGCAGTACTTC.

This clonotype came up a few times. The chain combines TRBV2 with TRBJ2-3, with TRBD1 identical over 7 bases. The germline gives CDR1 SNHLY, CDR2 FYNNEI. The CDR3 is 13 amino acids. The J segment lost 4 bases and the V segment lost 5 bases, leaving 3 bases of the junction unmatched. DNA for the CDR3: TGTGCCAGCAGTTTGCAGGGGGCAGATACGCAGTATTTT. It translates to CASSLQGADTQYF.

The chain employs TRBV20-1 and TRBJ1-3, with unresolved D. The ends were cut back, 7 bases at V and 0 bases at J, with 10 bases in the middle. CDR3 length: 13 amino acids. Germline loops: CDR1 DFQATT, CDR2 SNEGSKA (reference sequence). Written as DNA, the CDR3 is TGCAGTGGCCGTTCGAACTCTGGAAACACCATATATTTT. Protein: CSGRSNSGNTIYF.

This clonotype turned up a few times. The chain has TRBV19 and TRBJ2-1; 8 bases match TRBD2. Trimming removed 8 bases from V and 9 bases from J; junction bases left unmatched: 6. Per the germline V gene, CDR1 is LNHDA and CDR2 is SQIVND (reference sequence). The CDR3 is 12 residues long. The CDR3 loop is CASRQRETEQFF. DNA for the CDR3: TGTGCCAGTCGTCAGCGGGAGACTGAGCAGTTCTTC.

The CDR3: CASSIWGTTNEKLFF. In DNA, the CDR3 is TGTGCCAGTAGTATTTGGGGAACAACTAATGAAAAACTGTTTTTT. The chain employs TRBV19 and TRBJ1-4; unclear D gene. Trimming cost V 3 bases and J 0 bases, with 8 bases left between them. The germline gives CDR1 LNHDA, CDR2 SQIVND (reference sequence). There are 15 residues in the CDR3. The variable domain in full, completed from reference TRBV19 and TRBJ1-4, reads DGGITQSPKYLFRKEGQNVTLSCEQNLNHDAMYWYRQDPGQGLRLIYYSQIVNDFQKGDIAEGYSVSREKKESFPLTVTSAQKNPTAFYLCASSIWGTTNEKLFFGSGTQLSVL.

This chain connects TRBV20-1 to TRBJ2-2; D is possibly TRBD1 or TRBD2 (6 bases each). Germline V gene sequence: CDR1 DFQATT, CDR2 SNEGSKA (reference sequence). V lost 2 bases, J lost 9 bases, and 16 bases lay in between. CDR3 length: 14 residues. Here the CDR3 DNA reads TGCAGTGCTAGACGGATGGGGGGCAATTGGGAGCTGTTTTTT. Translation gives CSARRMGGNWELFF.

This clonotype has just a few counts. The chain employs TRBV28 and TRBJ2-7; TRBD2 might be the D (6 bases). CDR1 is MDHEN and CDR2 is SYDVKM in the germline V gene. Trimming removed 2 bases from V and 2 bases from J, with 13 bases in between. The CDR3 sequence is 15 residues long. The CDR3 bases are TGTGCCAGCAGTTTACCAGGGACTGGGGCCTACGAGCAGTACTTC. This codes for CASSLPGTGAYEQYF.

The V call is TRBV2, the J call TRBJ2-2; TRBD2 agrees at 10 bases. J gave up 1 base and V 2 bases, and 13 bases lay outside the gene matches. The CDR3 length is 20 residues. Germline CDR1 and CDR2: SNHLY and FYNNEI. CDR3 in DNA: TGTGCCAGCAGTGAAATTATGGCTAGCGGGAGAAAGGTGAACACCGGGGAGCTGTTTTTT. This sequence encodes CASSEIMASGRKVNTGELFF.

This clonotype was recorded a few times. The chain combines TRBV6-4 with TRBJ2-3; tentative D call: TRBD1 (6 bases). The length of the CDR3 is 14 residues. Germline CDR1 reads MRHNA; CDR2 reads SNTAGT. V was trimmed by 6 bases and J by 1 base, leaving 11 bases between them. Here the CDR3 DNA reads TGTGCCAGCAGCCAGACAGGCGGCACAGATACGCAGTATTTT. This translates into CASSQTGGTDTQYF.

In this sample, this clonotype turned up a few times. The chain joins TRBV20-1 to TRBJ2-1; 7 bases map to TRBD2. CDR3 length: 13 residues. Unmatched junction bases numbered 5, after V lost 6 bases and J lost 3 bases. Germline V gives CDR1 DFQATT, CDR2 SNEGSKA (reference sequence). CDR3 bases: TGCAGTGCAAGCGGGAACCTCTACAATGAGCAGTTCTTC. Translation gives CSASGNLYNEQFF.

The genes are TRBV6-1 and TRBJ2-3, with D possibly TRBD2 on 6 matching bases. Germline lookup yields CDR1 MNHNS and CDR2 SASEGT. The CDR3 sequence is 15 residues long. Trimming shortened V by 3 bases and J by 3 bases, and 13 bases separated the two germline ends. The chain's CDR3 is CASSDRGSVTDTQYF. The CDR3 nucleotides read TGTGCCAGCAGTGACCGGGGGAGTGTTACAGATACGCAGTATTTT.

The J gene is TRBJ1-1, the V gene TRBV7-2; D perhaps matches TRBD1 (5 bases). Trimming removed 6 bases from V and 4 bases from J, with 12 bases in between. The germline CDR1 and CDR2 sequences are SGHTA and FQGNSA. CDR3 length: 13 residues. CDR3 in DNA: TGTGCCAGCAGTACCGCGGGGGGCACTGAAGCTTTCTTT. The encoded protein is CASSTAGGTEAFF.

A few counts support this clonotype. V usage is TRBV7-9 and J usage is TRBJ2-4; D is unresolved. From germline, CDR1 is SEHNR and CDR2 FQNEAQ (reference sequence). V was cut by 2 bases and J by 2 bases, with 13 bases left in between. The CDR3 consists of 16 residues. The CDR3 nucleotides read TGTGCCAGCAGCTTAATGATGGCCCTCACCAAAAACATTCAGTACTTC. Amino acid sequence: CASSLMMALTKNIQYF.

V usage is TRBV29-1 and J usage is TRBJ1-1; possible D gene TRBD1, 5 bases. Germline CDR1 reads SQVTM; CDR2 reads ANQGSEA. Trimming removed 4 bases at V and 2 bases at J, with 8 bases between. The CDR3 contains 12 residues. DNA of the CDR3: TGCAGCGTTGCGAGGGGCAACACTGAAGCTTTCTTT. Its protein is CSVARGNTEAFF. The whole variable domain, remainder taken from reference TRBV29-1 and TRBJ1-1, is SAVISQKPSRDICQRGTSLTIQCQVDSQVTMMFWYRQQPGQSLTLIATANQGSEATYESGFVIDKFPISRPNLTFSTLTVSNMSPEDSSIYLCSVARGNTEAFFGQGTRLTVV.